Listed here are 6 T cell receptor beta chains from one sample, sequenced in a study of shared clonotypes between healthy human individuals. Data came from immunoSEQ multiplex PCR; TCRdb stores just in-frame clones and leaves some out. The top ten hold approximately 12% of the sample, which has approximately 500,000 clones, around 80% seen once. Source material: PBMCs. The receptors were sampled from a woman in her 40s in good health. Some clones in this sample may be carry-over from other donors' samples.

This chain uses TRBV5-1 with TRBJ2-5; D not certain. CDR1 and CDR2 (germline): SGHRS, YFSETQ. The CDR3 sequence is 14 residues long. V was shortened by 0 bases and J by 5 bases, with 11 bases between the two germline ends. The CDR3 bases are TGCGCCAGCAGCTTGGGCGAACCGAGGGAGACCCAGTACTTC. This sequence encodes CASSLGEPRETQYF.

This clone was seen once. The chain has TRBV5-1 and TRBJ1-4, with D perhaps TRBD1 (6 bases). The V gene's germline CDR1 is SGHRS and CDR2 YFSETQ. CDR3 size: 13 residues. V was trimmed by 4 bases and J by 7 bases, leaving 11 bases between them. CDR3 protein: CASSEQGREKLFF. The CDR3, as DNA: TGCGCCAGCAGCGAACAGGGTCGTGAAAAACTGTTTTTT.

The chain employs TRBV5-6 and TRBJ2-5; D may be TRBD2 (7 bases). Trimming removed 4 bases at V and 5 bases at J, with 18 bases between. The CDR3 has 15 amino acids. The germline CDR1 and CDR2 sequences are SGHDT and YYEEEE. The CDR3 spells CASSPTGGSVETQYF. The CDR3 DNA sequence: TGTGCCAGCAGCCCCACGGGGGGCAGCGTGGAGACCCAGTACTTC.

The V gene is TRBV5-1, the J gene TRBJ2-3; the match to TRBD2 covers 12 bases. Germline CDR1 and CDR2: SGHRS and YFSETQ. CDR3 size: 14 residues. V lost 7 bases, J lost 6 bases, and 6 bases stayed unmatched. The CDR3 coding sequence is TGCGCCAGCCCTCGACTAGCGGGAGAGGATACGCAGTATTTT. Translating it yields CASPRLAGEDTQYF.

The rearrangement joins TRBV7-9 to TRBJ2-1; D is unresolved. The CDR3 consists of 14 residues. Deletions cut 5 bases from V and 0 bases from J, with 8 bases between. CDR1 SEHNR and CDR2 FQNEAQ come from the germline V gene (reference sequence). For the CDR3, the DNA is TGTGCCAGCAGCCCCGCCAGCTCCTACAATGAGCAGTTCTTC. Its protein product is CASSPASSYNEQFF.

The rearrangement uses TRBV28 and TRBJ1-2, with D uncertain. This CDR3 comprises 13 residues. Between the trimmed V and J ends, which lost 5 bases and 8 bases, there was a span of 15 bases. Germline-derived CDR1 and CDR2 are MDHEN and SYDVKM. The CDR3 sequence is CASSNPNFSGYTF. The CDR3 DNA sequence: TGTGCCAGCAGTAACCCCAACTTCTCCGGCTACACCTTC.